The clone carrying this T cell receptor beta chain occurred a few times. This sample was included in a study of T-cell reconstitution after alpha-beta-depleted transplantation in children. TCRbeta library preparation incorporated unique molecular identifiers. TCRdb itself ran the PCR reads through MiXCR, one entry per CDR3 protein. This sample has some 590,000 distinct CDR3 sequences, with roughly 10% found just once. V shed 11 bases, J shed 1 base, and the junction held 7 bases outside the gene matches. In germline, CDR1 is MNHEY, CDR2 SMNVEV (reference sequence). The CDR3 covers 14 residues. The chain combines TRBV27 with TRBJ2-5; TRBD2 agrees at 10 bases. The origin of this receptor is a human donor who donated a stem cell graft to a child with acute myeloid leukemia. Source: PBMCs from the stem cell graft donor, taken from the stem cell graft. In DNA, the CDR3 is TGTGCCGCACGGGCTAGCGGGAGCCAAGAGACCCAGTACTTC. Its protein product is CAARASGSQETQYF.